One sample yielded the 24 T cell receptor beta chains listed below, sequenced in a study of cytomegalovirus exposure and HLA in healthy donors. Primers: 60 Vbeta forward and 13 Jbeta reverse. Here immunoSEQ multiplex PCR was the method, and the copy in TCRdb shows in-frame clones only, minus some. The table has around 110,000 clones, roughly three fifths seen once. Sequencing was done on a sample of PBMCs. The receptor set was obtained from a woman in her thirties or forties in good health and CMV-seropositive.

This chain connects TRBV4-3 to TRBJ2-7, with TRBD2 matching over 9 bases. Germline values: CDR1 LGHNA, CDR2 YSLEER. The CDR3 loop spans 14 amino acids. V trimming: 1 base; J trimming: 2 bases; junction bases outside the gene matches: 0. The CDR3 region has the DNA TGCGCCAGCAGCCAAGCTAGCGGGGCCTACGAGCAGTACTTC. Protein sequence: CASSQASGAYEQYF.

The chain carries TRBV7-8 and TRBJ2-5; the D gene is possibly TRBD2 (6 bases). The CDR3 loop spans 10 amino acids. Germline CDR1 SGHVS, CDR2 FQNEAQ. Trimming left V 10 bases short and J 5 bases short, with 8 bases between. The CDR3 region has the DNA TGTGCCACCGCGGGGGAGACCCAGTACTTC. As protein: CATAGETQYF.

V gene TRBV6-1 combines with J gene TRBJ2-1; possible D gene TRBD2, 6 bases. CDR1 and CDR2 (germline): MNHNS, SASEGT. This CDR3 is 15 amino acids long. Trimming took off 7 bases at V and 1 base at J, with 14 bases between the two ends. The CDR3 here is CASTLSGNSYNEQFF. The DNA of the CDR3 is TGTGCCAGCACCCTTAGCGGAAATTCCTACAATGAGCAGTTCTTC.

This chain links TRBV28 with TRBJ2-7; D is possibly TRBD1 (5 bases). The CDR3 loop spans 14 amino acids. Trimming took off 6 bases at V and 10 bases at J, with 22 bases between the two ends. Germline V gene data show CDR1 as MDHEN and CDR2 as SYDVKM. The CDR3 sequence: CASRNTNPTDTQYF. The CDR3 coding sequence is TGTGCCAGCAGGAACACAAACCCGACAGACACACAGTACTTC. The complete variable domain, with remaining parts taken from reference TRBV28 and TRBJ2-7, reads DVKVTQSSRYLVKRTGEKVFLECVQDMDHENMFWYRQDPGLGLRLIYFSYDVKMKEKGDIPEGYSVSREKKERFSLILESASTNQTSMYLCASRNTNPTDTQYFGPGTRLTVT.

In this sample, this clone turned up a few times. This rearrangement joins TRBV2 to TRBJ2-7, with 9 bases matching TRBD1. This CDR3 is 15 amino acids long. After removal of 6 bases from V and 4 bases from J, the junction contained 10 bases not matched to a gene. Germline CDR1 and CDR2: SNHLY and FYNNEI. The CDR3 protein is CASRDRGAISYEQYF. CDR3 in DNA: TGTGCCAGCAGGGACAGGGGAGCGATCTCATACGAGCAGTACTTC. The whole variable domain, filled in from reference TRBV2 and TRBJ2-7, reads EPEVTQTPSHQVTQMGQEVILRCVPISNHLYFYWYRQILGQKVEFLVSFYNNEISEKSEIFDDQFSVERPDGSNFTLKIRSTKLEDSAMYFCASRDRGAISYEQYFGPGTRLTVT.

This clone was observed a few times. The rearrangement joins TRBV13 to TRBJ2-1; no clear D gene. The CDR3 loop spans 11 amino acids. Trimming pared 3 bases from V and 11 bases from J, leaving 8 bases between. Germline V CDR1 and CDR2: PRHDT, FYEKMQ (reference sequence). The CDR3 reads CASSFESKQFF. The CDR3 region has the DNA TGTGCCAGCAGCTTTGAGTCTAAGCAGTTCTTC. Looking up the rest from reference TRBV13 and TRBJ2-1 gives the full variable domain: AAGVIQSPRHLIKEKRETATLKCYPIPRHDTVYWYQQGPGQDPQFLISFYEKMQSDKGSIPDRFSAQQFSDYHSELNMSSLELGDSALYFCASSFESKQFFGPGTRLTVL.

V usage is TRBV7-6 and J usage is TRBJ2-7; 9 nucleotides line up with TRBD1. The germline gives CDR1 SGHVS, CDR2 FNYEAQ. There are 17 residues in the CDR3. Trimming took 1 base from V and 1 from J; bases not matched to a gene: 8. The CDR3 DNA reads TGTGCCAGCAGCTTAGGGACAGGGGATACAGGTTCCTACGAGCAGTACTTC. It yields the protein CASSLGTGDTGSYEQYF.

The CDR3 loop is CATRKQGLKSEAFF. CDR3 sequence (DNA): TGTGCCACCCGCAAACAGGGTTTGAAGTCTGAAGCTTTCTTT. The gene calls are TRBV28 and TRBJ1-1, with D possibly TRBD1 on 6 matching bases. Germline values: CDR1 MDHEN, CDR2 SYDVKM. The CDR3 extends over 14 amino acids. V lost 10 bases and J 6 bases, leaving 21 bases between the germline ends.

The rearrangement uses TRBV2 and TRBJ1-5, with 9 bases fitting TRBD1. V was pared by 5 bases and J by 6 bases, with 5 bases of the junction left unmatched. The CDR3 loop spans 14 amino acids. The V gene's germline CDR1 is SNHLY and CDR2 FYNNEI. The CDR3 nucleotides read TGTGCCAGCAGTTGGGACAGGGTAGGTCAGCCCCAGCATTTT. Amino acid sequence: CASSWDRVGQPQHF.

The chain carries TRBV7-3 and TRBJ2-1, with 9 bases aligning to TRBD2. V lost 5 bases and J lost 1; bases outside the gene matches: 6. Germline CDR1 is SGHTA and CDR2 is FQGTGA. The CDR3 extends over 16 amino acids. CDR3 sequence (DNA): TGTGCCAGCAGCCTACATAGCGGGAGTTCCTACAATGAGCAGTTCTTC. Translation: CASSLHSGSSYNEQFF.

This clone came up a few times. The genes are TRBV7-3 and TRBJ2-7, with 10 bases that match TRBD2. J was trimmed by 6 bases and V by 2 bases; bases with no gene match: 7. The CDR3 has 15 amino acids. Germline CDR1 SGHTA, CDR2 FQGTGA. CDR3 in amino acids: CASSLALAGASEQYF. Written as DNA, the CDR3 is TGTGCCAGCAGCTTAGCGCTAGCGGGAGCATCCGAGCAGTACTTC.

The CDR3 coding sequence is TGTGCCACCAGCGAGCCGGGACAGGGATGGCTAGCGGGAAAGTACCAAGAGACCCAGTACTTC. Translated, it gives CATSEPGQGWLAGKYQETQYF. This sequence joins TRBV15 and TRBJ2-5; perhaps D is TRBD1 or TRBD2 (9 bases each). V lost 5 bases to trimming and J lost 0 bases, with 31 bases between them. CDR3 size: 21 residues. CDR1 and CDR2 from the germline V gene are LNHNV and YYDKDF (reference sequence).

This chain joins TRBV5-1 and TRBJ2-3, with 7 bases lining up with TRBD1. Unmatched junction bases numbered 5, after V lost 1 base and J lost 0 bases. The CDR3 has 16 amino acids. Germline CDR1 SGHRS, CDR2 YFSETQ. The CDR3 sequence: CASSLRGGSSTDTQYF. Here the CDR3 DNA reads TGCGCCAGCAGCTTGAGAGGGGGCAGTAGCACAGATACGCAGTATTTT.

The chain links TRBV11-3 to TRBJ2-3; 9 bases map to TRBD1. CDR3 length: 15 amino acids. Germline-derived CDR1 and CDR2 are SGHNT and YENEEA. Trimming at V came to 5 bases and at J to 4 bases, leaving 7 bases not matched to a gene. Written as DNA, the CDR3 is TGTGCCAGCAGCATTGGGACAGGGTGGGCAGATACGCAGTATTTT. It is translated as CASSIGTGWADTQYF.

The sample holds one count of this clone. V gene TRBV9 combines with J gene TRBJ2-3, with a possible D match to TRBD2 (6 bases). Germline V CDR1 and CDR2: SGDLS, YYNGEE. With 0 bases removed from V and 4 bases from J, the gap between germline ends came to 12 bases. The CDR3 length is 15 residues. In nucleotides, the CDR3 is TGTGCCAGCAGCGTAGGAGGTAGCGGCTCAGATACGCAGTATTTT. Amino acid sequence: CASSVGGSGSDTQYF. Combining the CDR3 with reference TRBV9 and TRBJ2-3 gives the whole variable domain DSGVTQTPKHLITATGQRVTLRCSPRSGDLSVYWYQQSLDQGLQFLIQYYNGEERAKGNILERFSAQQFPDLHSELNLSSLELGDSALYFCASSVGGSGSDTQYFGPGTRLTVL.

V usage is TRBV2 and J usage is TRBJ2-5; maybe TRBD2 (9 bases). There are 15 residues in the CDR3. V shed 5 bases and J shed 5 bases, with 18 bases lying between them. Looked up from germline, CDR1 is SNHLY and CDR2 is FYNNEI. The CDR3 coding sequence is TGTGCCAGCAGTTCCCAGGGGGCGGGGGGGGAGACCCAGTACTTC. It yields the protein CASSSQGAGGETQYF.

This clone has a handful of counts. V is TRBV30 and J is TRBJ2-7; 10 bases fit TRBD1. In germline, CDR1 is GTSNPN, CDR2 SVGIG (reference sequence). The CDR3 spans 14 residues. V lost 1 base and J lost 5; bases outside the gene matches: 5. The CDR3 DNA reads TGTGCCTGGAGTGCTGGACAGGGGGGTAACGAGCAGTACTTC. Translated, it gives CAWSAGQGGNEQYF.

The chain carries TRBV28 and TRBJ2-7; D possibly corresponds to TRBD2 (7 bases). This CDR3 region has 16 residues. The V gene lost 2 bases and the J gene lost 2 bases, with 16 bases spanning the gap. Germline values: CDR1 MDHEN, CDR2 SYDVKM. The CDR3 reads CASSLPLGGGPYEQYF. Written as DNA, the CDR3 is TGTGCCAGCAGTTTACCCCTCGGCGGGGGCCCCTACGAGCAGTACTTC.

The genes are TRBV7-9 and TRBJ2-7; D call uncertain. The CDR3 loop spans 14 amino acids. V was pared by 3 bases and J by 2 bases, with 11 bases between. Per germline, CDR1 SEHNR and CDR2 FQNEAQ (reference sequence). The CDR3 spells CASSFGGEAYEQYF. CDR3 coding DNA: TGTGCCAGCAGCTTCGGCGGTGAGGCCTACGAGCAGTACTTC. Drawing the rest from reference TRBV7-9 and TRBJ2-7, the complete variable domain is DTGVSQNPRHKITKRGQNVTFRCDPISEHNRLYWYRQTLGQGPEFLTYFQNEAQLEKSRLLSDRFSAERPKGSFSTLEIQRTEQGDSAMYLCASSFGGEAYEQYFGPGTRLTVT.

A few counts support this clone. The chain carries TRBV5-4 and TRBJ2-3, with TRBD2 matching over 11 bases. The J segment lost 3 bases and the V segment lost 4 bases, leaving 4 bases of the junction unmatched. The CDR3 is made up of 15 amino acids. Germline loops: CDR1 SGHNT, CDR2 YYREEE (reference sequence). CDR3: CASSASGRRTDTQYF. The CDR3 coding sequence is TGTGCCAGCAGCGCTAGCGGGAGGCGGACAGATACGCAGTATTTT.

The gene calls are TRBV27 and TRBJ1-2; D is possibly TRBD1 (6 bases). The V end was cut by 5 bases, the J end by 3 bases, with 16 bases between. The CDR3 is 15 residues long. Per the germline V gene, CDR1 is MNHEY and CDR2 is SMNVEV (reference sequence). CDR3 in amino acids: CASSIHRDSHYGYTF. Written as DNA, the CDR3 is TGTGCCAGCAGTATACACAGGGATAGTCACTATGGCTACACCTTC.

The chain has TRBV5-1 and TRBJ2-2; 8 bases fit TRBD1. V trimming: 5 bases; J trimming: 11 bases; junction bases outside the gene matches: 8. The germline V gene encodes CDR1 SGHRS and CDR2 YFSETQ. The CDR3 spans 13 residues. The chain's CDR3 is CASRLGQGVELFF. DNA of the CDR3: TGCGCCAGCAGGTTAGGACAGGGAGTCGAGCTGTTTTTT.

The V call is TRBV2, the J call TRBJ1-3; no firm D call. The germline V gene encodes CDR1 SNHLY and CDR2 FYNNEI. The CDR3 spans 13 residues. V lost 10 bases, J lost 0 bases, and 10 bases lay in between. In nucleotides, the CDR3 is TGTGCCATACTTACCGACTCTGGAAACACCATATATTTT. Its protein product is CAILTDSGNTIYF.

The genes are TRBV6-4 and TRBJ1-5; D uncertain. In germline, CDR1 is MRHNA, CDR2 SNTAGT. The germline V and J ends were trimmed by 2 bases and 9 bases, with 17 bases remaining between them. This CDR3 comprises 15 residues. The DNA of the CDR3 is TGTGCCAGCAGTGACCCTAGACTCCGAAATGGGCCCCAGCATTTT. It translates to CASSDPRLRNGPQHF.